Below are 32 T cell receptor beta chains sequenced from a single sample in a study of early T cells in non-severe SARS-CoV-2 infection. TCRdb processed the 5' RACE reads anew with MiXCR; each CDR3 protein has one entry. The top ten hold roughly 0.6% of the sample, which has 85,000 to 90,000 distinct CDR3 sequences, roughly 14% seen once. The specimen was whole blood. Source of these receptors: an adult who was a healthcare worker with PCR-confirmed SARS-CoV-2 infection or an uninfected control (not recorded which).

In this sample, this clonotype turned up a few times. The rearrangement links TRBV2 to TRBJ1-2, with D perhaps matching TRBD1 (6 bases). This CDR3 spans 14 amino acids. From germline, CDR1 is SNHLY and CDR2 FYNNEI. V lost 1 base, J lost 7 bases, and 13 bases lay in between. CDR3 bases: TGTGCCAGCAGTGAAGAAGGAACAGGGTTTGGCTACACCTTC. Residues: CASSEEGTGFGYTF.

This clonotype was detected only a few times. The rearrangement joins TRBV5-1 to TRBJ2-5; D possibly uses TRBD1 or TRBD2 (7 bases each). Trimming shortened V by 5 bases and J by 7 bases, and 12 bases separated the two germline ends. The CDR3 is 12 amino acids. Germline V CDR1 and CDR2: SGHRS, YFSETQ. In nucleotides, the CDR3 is TGCGCCAGCAGGGGAGGGGGCGTGACCCAGTACTTC. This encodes CASRGGGVTQYF.

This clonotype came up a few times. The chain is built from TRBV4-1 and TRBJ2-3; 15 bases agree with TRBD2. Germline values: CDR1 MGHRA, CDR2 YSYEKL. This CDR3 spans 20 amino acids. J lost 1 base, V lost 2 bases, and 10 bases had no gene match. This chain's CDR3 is CASSQPGLAGGPLRTDTQYF. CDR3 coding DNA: TGCGCCAGCAGCCAACCTGGACTAGCGGGGGGGCCCCTCCGCACAGATACGCAGTATTTT.

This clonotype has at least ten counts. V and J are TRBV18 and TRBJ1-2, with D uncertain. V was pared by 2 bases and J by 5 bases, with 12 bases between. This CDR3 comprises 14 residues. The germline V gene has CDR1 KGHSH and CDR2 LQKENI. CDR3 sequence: CASSPGLTDYGYTF. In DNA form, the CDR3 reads TGTGCCAGCTCACCAGGGTTGACGGATTATGGCTACACCTTC. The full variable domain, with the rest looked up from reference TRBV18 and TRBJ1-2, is NAGVMQNPRHLVRRRGQEARLRCSPMKGHSHVYWYRQLPEEGLKFMVYLQKENIIDESGMPKERFSAEFPKEGPSILRIQQVVRGDSAAYFCASSPGLTDYGYTFGSGTRLTVV.

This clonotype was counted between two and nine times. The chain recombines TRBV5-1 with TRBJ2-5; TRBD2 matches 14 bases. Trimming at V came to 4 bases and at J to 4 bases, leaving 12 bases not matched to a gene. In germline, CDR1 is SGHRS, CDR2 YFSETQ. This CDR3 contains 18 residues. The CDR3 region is CASSPPRLAGGFIETQYF. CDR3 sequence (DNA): TGCGCCAGCAGCCCACCCAGACTAGCGGGGGGGTTCATAGAGACCCAGTACTTC.

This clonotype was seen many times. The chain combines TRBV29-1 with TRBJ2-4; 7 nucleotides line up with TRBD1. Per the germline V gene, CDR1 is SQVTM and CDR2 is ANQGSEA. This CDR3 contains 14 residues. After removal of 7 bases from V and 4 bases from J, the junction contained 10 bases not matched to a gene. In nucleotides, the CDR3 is TGCAGCGCCGGGGACAGCCTTTTAAAAAACATTCAGTACTTC. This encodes CSAGDSLLKNIQYF.

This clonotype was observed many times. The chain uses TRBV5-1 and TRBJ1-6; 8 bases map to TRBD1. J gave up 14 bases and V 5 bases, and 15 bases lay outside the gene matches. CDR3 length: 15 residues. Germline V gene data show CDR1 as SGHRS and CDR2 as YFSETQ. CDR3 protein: CASRPPGGDPRTLHF. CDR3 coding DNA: TGCGCCAGCAGACCTCCAGGGGGCGACCCTCGGACCCTCCACTTT.

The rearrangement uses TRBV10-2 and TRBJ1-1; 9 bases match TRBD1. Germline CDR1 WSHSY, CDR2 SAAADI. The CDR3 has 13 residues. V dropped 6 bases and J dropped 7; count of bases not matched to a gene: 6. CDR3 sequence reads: CASRTGTGIEAFF. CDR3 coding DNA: TGCGCCAGCAGAACCGGGACAGGGATTGAAGCTTTCTTT.

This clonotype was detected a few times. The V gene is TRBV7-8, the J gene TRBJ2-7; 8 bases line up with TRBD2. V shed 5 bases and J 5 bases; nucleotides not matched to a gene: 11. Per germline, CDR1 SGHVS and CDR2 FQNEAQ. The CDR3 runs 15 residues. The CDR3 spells CASSPIYGGADEQYV. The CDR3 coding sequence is TGTGCCAGCAGCCCCATCTACGGGGGGGCCGACGAGCAGTACGTC.

CDR3 protein: CASRATYGYTF. The CDR3 DNA reads TGTGCCAGCAGGGCCACCTATGGCTACACCTTC. The J gene is TRBJ1-2, the V gene TRBV6-2 or TRBV6-3; unclear D gene. The germline V and J ends were trimmed by 6 bases and 4 bases, with 6 bases remaining between them. The length of the CDR3 is 11 residues. The V gene's germline CDR1 is MNHEY and CDR2 SVGEGT.

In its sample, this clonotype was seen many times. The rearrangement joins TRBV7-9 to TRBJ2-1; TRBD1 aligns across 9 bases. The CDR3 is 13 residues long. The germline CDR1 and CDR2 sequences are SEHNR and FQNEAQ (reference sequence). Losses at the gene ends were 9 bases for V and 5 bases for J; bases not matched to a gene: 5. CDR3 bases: TGTGCCAGTGGGGACAGGGTGGACAATGAGCAGTTCTTC. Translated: CASGDRVDNEQFF.

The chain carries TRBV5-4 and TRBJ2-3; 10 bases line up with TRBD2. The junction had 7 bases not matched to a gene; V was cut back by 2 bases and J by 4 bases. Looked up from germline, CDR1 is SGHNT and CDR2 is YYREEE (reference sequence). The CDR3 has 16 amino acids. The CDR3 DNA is TGTGCCAGCAGCTTCTGGAGCGGGGGGGCCTCAGATACGCAGTATTTT. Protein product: CASSFWSGGASDTQYF.

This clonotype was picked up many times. The chain's CDR3 is CASSPRTGGNTIYF. The CDR3, as DNA: TGTGCCAGCAGCCCGCGGACCGGCGGAAACACCATATATTTT. The rearrangement uses TRBV7-2 and TRBJ1-3; D remains unclear. Germline V gene lookup returns CDR1 SGHTA and CDR2 FQGNSA. CDR3 length: 14 residues. The V end was cut by 5 bases, the J end by 4 bases, with 12 bases between.

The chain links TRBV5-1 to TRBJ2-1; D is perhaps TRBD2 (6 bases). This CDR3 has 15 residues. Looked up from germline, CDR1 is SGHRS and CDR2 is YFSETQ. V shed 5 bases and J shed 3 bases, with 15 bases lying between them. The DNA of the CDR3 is TGCGCCAGCAGGAATGGGACTGGGATCTACAATGAGCAGTTCTTC. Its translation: CASRNGTGIYNEQFF.

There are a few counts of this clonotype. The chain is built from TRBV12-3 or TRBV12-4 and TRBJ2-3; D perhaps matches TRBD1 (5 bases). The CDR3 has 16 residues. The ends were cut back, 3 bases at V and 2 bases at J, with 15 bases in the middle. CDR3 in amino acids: CASSLFGQGDTDTQYF. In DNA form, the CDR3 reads TGTGCCAGCAGTTTGTTTGGGCAGGGCGACACAGATACGCAGTATTTT.

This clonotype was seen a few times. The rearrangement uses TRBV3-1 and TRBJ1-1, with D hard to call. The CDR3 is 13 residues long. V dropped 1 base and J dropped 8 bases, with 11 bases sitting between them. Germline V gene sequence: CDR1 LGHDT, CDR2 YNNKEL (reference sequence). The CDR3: CASSQVRAGEAFF. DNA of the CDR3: TGTGCCAGCAGCCAAGTTAGGGCAGGCGAAGCTTTCTTT.

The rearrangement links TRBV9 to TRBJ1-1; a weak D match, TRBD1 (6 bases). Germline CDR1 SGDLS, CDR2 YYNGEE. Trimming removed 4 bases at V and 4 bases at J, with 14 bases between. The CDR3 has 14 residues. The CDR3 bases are TGTGCCAGCAGCCCGGACCCCAGGGGCACTGAAGCTTTCTTT. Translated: CASSPDPRGTEAFF. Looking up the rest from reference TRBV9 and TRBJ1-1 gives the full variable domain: DSGVTQTPKHLITATGQRVTLRCSPRSGDLSVYWYQQSLDQGLQFLIQYYNGEERAKGNILERFSAQQFPDLHSELNLSSLELGDSALYFCASSPDPRGTEAFFGQGTRLTVV.

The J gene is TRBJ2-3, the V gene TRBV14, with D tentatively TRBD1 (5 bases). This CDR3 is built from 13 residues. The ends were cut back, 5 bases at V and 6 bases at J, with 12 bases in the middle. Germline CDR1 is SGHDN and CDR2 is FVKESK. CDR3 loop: CASSRGPRDTQYF. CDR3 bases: TGTGCCAGCAGCAGGGGTCCCAGGGATACGCAGTATTTT. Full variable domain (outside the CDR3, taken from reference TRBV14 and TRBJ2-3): EAGVTQFPSHSVIEKGQTVTLRCDPISGHDNLYWYRRVMGKEIKFLLHFVKESKQDESGMPNNRFLAERTGGTYSTLKVQPAELEDSGVYFCASSRGPRDTQYFGPGTRLTVL.

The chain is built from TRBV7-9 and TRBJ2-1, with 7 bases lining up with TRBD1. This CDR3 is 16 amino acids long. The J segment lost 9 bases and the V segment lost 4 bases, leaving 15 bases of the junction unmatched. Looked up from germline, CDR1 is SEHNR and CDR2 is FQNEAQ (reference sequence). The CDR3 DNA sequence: TGTGCCAGCAGCTCGTACGAGGAGACAGGGAGCCCTGAGCAGTTCTTC. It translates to CASSSYEETGSPEQFF.

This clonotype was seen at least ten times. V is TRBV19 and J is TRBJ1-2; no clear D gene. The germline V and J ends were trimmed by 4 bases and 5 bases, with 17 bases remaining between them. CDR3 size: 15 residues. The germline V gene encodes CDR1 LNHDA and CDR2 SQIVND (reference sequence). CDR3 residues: CASSTDRSDYYGYTF. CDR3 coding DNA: TGTGCCAGTAGTACCGATCGCTCCGATTATTATGGCTACACCTTC.

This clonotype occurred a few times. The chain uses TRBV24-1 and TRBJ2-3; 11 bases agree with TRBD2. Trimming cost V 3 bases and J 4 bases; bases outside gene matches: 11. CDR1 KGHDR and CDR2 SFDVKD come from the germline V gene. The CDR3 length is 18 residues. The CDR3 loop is CATSDAAIAGGPPDTQYF. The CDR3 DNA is TGTGCCACCAGTGATGCGGCAATAGCGGGGGGGCCCCCAGATACGCAGTATTTT.

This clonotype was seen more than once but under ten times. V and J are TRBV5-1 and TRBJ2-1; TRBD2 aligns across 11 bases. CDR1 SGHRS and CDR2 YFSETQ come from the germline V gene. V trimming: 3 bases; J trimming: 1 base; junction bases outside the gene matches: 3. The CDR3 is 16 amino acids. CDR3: CASSSIAGGSYNEQFF. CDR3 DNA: TGCGCCAGCAGCTCGATAGCGGGGGGGTCCTACAATGAGCAGTTCTTC.

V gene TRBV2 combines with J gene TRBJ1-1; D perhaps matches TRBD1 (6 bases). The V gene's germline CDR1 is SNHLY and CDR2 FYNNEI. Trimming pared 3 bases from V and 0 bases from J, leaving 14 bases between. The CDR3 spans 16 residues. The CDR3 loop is CASSDIGTTMNTEAFF. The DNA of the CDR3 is TGTGCCAGCAGTGATATCGGGACAACCATGAACACTGAAGCTTTCTTT.

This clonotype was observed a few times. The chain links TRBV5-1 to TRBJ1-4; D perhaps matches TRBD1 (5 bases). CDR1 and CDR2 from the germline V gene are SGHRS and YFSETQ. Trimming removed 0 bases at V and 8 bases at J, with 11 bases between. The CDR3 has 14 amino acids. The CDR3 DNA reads TGCGCCAGCAGCTTGGAGGGGAGTAAAGAAAAACTGTTTTTT. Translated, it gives CASSLEGSKEKLFF.

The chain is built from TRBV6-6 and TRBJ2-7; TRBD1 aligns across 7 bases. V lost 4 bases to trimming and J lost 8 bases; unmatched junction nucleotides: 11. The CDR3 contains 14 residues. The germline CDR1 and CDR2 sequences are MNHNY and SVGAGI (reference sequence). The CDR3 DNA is TGTGCCAGCAGTTGGGACAGCCAAACCAACAAGCAGTACGTC. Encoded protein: CASSWDSQTNKQYV.

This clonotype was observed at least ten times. This CDR3 reads CASSGDGSGYNEQFF. The CDR3 DNA follows: TGTGCCAGCAGTGGGGACGGTAGCGGGTACAATGAGCAGTTCTTC. V usage is TRBV6-4 and J usage is TRBJ2-1; 7 nucleotides line up with TRBD2. Germline CDR1 is MRHNA and CDR2 is SNTAGT. The CDR3 is made up of 15 amino acids. The junction had 7 bases not matched to a gene; V was cut back by 4 bases and J by 4 bases.

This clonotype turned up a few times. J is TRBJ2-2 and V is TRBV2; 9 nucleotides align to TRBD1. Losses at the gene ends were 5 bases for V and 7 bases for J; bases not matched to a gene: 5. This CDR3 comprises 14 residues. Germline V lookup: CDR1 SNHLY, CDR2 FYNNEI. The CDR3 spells CASSWTGEGGELFF. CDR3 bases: TGTGCCAGCAGTTGGACAGGGGAGGGCGGGGAGCTGTTTTTT.

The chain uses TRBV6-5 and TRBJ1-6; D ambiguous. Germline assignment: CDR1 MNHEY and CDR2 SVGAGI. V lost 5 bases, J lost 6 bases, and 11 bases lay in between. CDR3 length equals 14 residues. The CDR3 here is CASSRQDFNSPLHF. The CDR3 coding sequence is TGTGCCAGCAGTCGGCAGGATTTTAATTCACCCCTCCACTTT.

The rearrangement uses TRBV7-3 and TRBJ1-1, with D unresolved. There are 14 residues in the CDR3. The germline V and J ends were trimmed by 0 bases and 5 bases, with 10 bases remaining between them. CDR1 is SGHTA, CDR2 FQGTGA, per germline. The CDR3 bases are TGTGCCAGCAGCTTAACGGCGCAGGTGACTGAAGCTTTCTTT. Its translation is CASSLTAQVTEAFF.

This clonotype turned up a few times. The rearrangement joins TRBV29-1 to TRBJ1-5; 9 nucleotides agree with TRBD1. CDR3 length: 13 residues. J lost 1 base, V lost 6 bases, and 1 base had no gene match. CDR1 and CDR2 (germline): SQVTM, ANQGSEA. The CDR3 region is CSVGTGSNQPQHF. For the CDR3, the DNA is TGCAGCGTAGGGACAGGGAGCAATCAGCCCCAGCATTTT.

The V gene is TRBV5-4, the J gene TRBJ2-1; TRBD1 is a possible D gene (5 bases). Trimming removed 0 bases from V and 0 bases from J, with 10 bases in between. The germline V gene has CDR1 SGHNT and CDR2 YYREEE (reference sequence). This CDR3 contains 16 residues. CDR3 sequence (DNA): TGTGCCAGCAGCTTGGGACAGTTTAGCTCCTACAATGAGCAGTTCTTC. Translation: CASSLGQFSSYNEQFF. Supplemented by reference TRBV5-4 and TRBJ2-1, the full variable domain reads ETGVTQSPTHLIKTRGQQVTLRCSSQSGHNTVSWYQQALGQGPQFIFQYYREEENGRGNFPPRFSGLQFPNYSSELNVNALELDDSALYLCASSLGQFSSYNEQFFGPGTRLTVL.

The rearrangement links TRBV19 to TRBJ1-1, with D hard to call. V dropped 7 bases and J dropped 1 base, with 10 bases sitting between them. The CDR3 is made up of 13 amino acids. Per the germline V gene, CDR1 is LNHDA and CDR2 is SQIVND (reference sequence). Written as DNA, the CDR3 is TGTGCCAGTATGAGGGCAAGGAACACTGAAGCTTTCTTT. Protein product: CASMRARNTEAFF. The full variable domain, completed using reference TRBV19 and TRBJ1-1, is DGGITQSPKYLFRKEGQNVTLSCEQNLNHDAMYWYRQDPGQGLRLIYYSQIVNDFQKGDIAEGYSVSREKKESFPLTVTSAQKNPTAFYLCASMRARNTEAFFGQGTRLTVV.